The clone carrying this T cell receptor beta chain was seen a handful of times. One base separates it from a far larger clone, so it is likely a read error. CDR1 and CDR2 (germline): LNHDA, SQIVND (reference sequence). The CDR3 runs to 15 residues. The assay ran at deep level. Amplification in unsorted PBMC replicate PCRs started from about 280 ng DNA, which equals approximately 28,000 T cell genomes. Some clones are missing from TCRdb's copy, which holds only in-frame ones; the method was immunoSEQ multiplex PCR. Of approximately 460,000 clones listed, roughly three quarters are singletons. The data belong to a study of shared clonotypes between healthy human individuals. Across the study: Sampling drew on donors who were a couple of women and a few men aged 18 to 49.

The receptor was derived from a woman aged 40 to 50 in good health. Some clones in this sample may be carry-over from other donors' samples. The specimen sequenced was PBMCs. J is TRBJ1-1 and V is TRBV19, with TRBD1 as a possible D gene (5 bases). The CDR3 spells CTSSISGRVNTEAFF. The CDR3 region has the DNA TGTACCAGTAGTATTTCGGGCAGGGTGAACACTGAAGCTTTCTTT.